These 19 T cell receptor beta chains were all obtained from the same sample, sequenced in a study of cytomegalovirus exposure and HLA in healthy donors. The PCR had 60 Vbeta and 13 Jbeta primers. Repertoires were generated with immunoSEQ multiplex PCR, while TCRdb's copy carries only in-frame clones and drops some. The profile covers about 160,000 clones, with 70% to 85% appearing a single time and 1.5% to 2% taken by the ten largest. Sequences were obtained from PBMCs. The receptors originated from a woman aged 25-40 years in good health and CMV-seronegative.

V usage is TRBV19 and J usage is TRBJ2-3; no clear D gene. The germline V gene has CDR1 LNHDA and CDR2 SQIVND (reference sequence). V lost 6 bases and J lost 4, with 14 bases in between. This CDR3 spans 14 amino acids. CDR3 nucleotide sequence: TGTGCCAGTAGAGCCCTAGGAGAGTCAGATACGCAGTATTTT. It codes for CASRALGESDTQYF.

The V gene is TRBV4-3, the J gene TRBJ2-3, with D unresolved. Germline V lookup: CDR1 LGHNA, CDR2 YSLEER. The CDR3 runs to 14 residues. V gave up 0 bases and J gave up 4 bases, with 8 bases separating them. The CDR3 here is CASSQDRYADTQYF. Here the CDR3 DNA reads TGCGCCAGCAGCCAAGATCGGTACGCAGATACGCAGTATTTT.

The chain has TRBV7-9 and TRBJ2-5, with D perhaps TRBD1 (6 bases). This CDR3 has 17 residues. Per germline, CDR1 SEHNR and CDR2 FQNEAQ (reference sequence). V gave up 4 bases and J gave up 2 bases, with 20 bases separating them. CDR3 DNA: TGTGCCAGCAGCTCAAACTACAGGGCCCTGGAGCAAGAGACCCAGTACTTC. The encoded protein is CASSSNYRALEQETQYF.

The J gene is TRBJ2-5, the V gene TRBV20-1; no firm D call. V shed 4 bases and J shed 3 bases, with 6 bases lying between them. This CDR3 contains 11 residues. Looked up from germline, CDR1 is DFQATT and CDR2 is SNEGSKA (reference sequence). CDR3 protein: CSATSKETQYF. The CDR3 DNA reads TGCAGTGCTACATCCAAAGAGACCCAGTACTTC.

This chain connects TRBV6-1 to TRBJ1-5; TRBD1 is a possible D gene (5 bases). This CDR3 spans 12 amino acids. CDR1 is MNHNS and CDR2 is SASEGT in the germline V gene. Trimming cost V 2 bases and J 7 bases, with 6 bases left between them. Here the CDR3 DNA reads TGTGCCAGCAGTGAATACAGGCAGCCCCAGCATTTT. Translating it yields CASSEYRQPQHF.

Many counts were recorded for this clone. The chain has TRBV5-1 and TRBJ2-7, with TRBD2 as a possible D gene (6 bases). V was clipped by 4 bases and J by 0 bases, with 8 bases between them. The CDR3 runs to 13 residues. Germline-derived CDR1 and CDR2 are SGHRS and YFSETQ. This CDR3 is CASSETSSYEQYF. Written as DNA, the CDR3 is TGCGCCAGCAGCGAGACTAGCTCCTACGAGCAGTACTTC.

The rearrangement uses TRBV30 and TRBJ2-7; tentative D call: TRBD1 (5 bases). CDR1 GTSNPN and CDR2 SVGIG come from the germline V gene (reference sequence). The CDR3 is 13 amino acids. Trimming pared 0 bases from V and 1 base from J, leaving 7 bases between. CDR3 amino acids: CAWSVDSSYEQYF. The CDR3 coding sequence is TGTGCCTGGAGTGTAGACAGTTCCTACGAGCAGTACTTC.

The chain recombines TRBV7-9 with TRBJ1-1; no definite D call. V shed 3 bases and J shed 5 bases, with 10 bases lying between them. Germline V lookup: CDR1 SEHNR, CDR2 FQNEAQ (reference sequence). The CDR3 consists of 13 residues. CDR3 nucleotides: TGTGCCAGCAGCTTGCGGGAATGGACTGAAGCTTTCTTT. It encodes CASSLREWTEAFF.

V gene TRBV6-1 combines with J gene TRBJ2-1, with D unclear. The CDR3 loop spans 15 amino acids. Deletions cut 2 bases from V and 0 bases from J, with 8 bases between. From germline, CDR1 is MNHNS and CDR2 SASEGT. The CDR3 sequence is CASSESYSSYNEQFF. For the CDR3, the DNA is TGTGCCAGCAGTGAAAGCTATAGCTCCTACAATGAGCAGTTCTTC.

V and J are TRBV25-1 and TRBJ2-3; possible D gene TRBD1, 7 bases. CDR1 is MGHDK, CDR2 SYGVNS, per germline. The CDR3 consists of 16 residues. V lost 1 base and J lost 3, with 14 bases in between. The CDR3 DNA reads TGTGCCAGCAGTGAATTTCGGCCAGGGGGGACAGATACGCAGTATTTT. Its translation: CASSEFRPGGTDTQYF.

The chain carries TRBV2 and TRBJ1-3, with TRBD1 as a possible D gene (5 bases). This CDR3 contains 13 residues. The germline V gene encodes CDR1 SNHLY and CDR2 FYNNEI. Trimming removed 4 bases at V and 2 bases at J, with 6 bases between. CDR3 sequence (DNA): TGTGCCAGCAGTGCGGGGGCTGGAAACACCATATATTTT. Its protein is CASSAGAGNTIYF.

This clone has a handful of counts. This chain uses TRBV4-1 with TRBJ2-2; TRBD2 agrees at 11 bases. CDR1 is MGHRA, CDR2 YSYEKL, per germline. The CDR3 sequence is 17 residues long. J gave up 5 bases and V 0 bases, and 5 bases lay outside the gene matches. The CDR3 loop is CASSQETSGGRTGELFF. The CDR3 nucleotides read TGCGCCAGCAGCCAAGAAACTAGCGGGGGACGTACCGGGGAGCTGTTTTTT.

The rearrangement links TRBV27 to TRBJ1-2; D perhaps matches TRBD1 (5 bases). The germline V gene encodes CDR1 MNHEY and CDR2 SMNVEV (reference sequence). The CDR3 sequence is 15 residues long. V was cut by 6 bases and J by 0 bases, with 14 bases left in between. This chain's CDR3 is CASRPYVGANYGYTF. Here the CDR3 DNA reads TGTGCCAGCAGGCCATACGTAGGGGCTAACTATGGCTACACCTTC.

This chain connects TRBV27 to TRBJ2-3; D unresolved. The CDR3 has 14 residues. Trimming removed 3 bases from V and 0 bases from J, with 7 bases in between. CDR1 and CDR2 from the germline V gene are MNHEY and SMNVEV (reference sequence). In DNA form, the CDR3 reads TGTGCCAGCAGTTTTTCGACTAGCACAGATACGCAGTATTTT. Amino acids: CASSFSTSTDTQYF.

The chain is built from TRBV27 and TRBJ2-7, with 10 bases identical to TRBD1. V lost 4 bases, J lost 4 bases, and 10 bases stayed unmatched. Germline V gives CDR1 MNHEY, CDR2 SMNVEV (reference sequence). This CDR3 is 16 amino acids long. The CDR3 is CASSSTEGQGTYEQYF. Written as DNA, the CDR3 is TGTGCCAGCAGTTCCACGGAGGGACAGGGGACTTACGAGCAGTACTTC.

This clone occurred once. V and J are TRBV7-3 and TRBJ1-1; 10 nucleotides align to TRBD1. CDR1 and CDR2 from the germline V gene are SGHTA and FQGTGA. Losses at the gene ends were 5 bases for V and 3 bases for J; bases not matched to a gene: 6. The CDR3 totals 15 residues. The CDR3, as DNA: TGTGCCAGCAGCGCCCCCGGGACAGGGGACACTGAAGCTTTCTTT. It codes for CASSAPGTGDTEAFF.

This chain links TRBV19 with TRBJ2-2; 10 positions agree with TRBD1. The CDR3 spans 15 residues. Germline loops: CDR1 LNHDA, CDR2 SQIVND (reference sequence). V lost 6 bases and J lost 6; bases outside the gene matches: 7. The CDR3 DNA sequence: TGTGCCAGTAGACTAGACAGGGGGCTCGCCGGGGAGCTGTTTTTT. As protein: CASRLDRGLAGELFF.

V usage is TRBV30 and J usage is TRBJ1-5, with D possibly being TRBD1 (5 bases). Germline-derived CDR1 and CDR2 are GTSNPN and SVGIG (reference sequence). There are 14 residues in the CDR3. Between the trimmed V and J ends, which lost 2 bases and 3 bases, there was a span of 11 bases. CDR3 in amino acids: CAWSSGTFNQPQHF. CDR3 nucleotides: TGTGCCTGGAGTTCCGGGACTTTCAATCAGCCCCAGCATTTT. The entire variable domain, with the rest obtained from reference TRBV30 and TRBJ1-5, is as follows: SQTIHQWPATLVQPVGSPLSLECTVEGTSNPNLYWYRQAAGRGLQLLFYSVGIGQISSEVPQNLSASRPQDRQFILSSKKLLLSDSGFYLCAWSSGTFNQPQHFGDGTRLSIL.

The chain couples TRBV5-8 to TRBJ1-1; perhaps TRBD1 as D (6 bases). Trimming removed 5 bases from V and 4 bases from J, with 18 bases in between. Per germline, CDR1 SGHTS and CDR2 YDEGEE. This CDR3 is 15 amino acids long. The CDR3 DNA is TGTGCCAGCAGTCTGGCGGTGGGGGCGACCACTGAAGCTTTCTTT. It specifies CASSLAVGATTEAFF. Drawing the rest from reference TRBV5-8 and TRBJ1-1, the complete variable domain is EAGVTQSPTHLIKTRGQQATLRCSPISGHTSVYWYQQALGLGLQFLLWYDEGEERNRGNFPPRFSGRQFPNYSSELNVNALELEDSALYLCASSLAVGATTEAFFGQGTRLTVV.